Listed below are T cell receptor beta chains from one sample, sequenced in a study of blood T cell repertoires in COVID-19. Generated by immunoSEQ multiplex PCR, the TCRdb table keeps only in-frame clones and is missing some. The profile shows hundreds of thousands of clones, around 88% of them singletons. The sample consisted of peripheral blood. The receptors originated from a woman in her seventies with COVID-19, enrolled during active disease. The CDR3 runs from the conserved cysteine through the conserved F or W. Fields, in order: clone size, V gene, D gene, J gene, CDR3 DNA, CDR3 protein. D genes are given only for firm matches. For some rows the clone size is stated as once, few or many, or as a class when expanded; others skip it.

-	TRBV6-5	-	TRBJ1-6	TGTGCGAGCCGGGAGGTGAGCTCCTATAATTCACCCCTCCACTTT	CASREVSSYNSPLHF
-	TRBV7-8	-	TRBJ1-1	TGTGCCAGCAGCGAATCGTGGAGCAAGATCAACACTGAAGCTTTCTTT	CASSESWSKINTEAFF
once	TRBV11-2	TRBD2	TRBJ2-2	TGTGCCAGCAGCTCACCCATCAGCGGGGGGGCCGTAAGCGGGGAGCTGTTTTTT	CASSSPISGGAVSGELFF
few	TRBV2	-	TRBJ1-4	TGTGCCAGCAGGAACCGTTGGCGGACTAATGAAAAACTGTTTTTT	CASRNRWRTNEKLFF
-	TRBV19	TRBD2	TRBJ2-1	TGTGCCAGTAGTAAGACTAGCGCGTCGCTAAGGGACAATGAGCAGTTCTTC	CASSKTSASLRDNEQFF
-	TRBV7-8	TRBD1	TRBJ2-7	TGTGCCAGCAGCCCCGACAGGGGAATCTACGAGCAGTACTTC	CASSPDRGIYEQYF
-	TRBV5-1	TRBD2	TRBJ2-1	TGCGCCAGCAGCTTGACTAGCGGGGGGGGCGGTGAGCAGTTCTTC	CASSLTSGGGGEQFF
once	TRBV11-2	-	TRBJ2-3	TGTGCCAGCAGCTCCCTGGCGGGGCGAACAGATACGCAGTATTTT	CASSSLAGRTDTQYF
-	TRBV10-2	-	TRBJ2-7	TGCGCCAGCAGTGACGGGGTTAACTCCCGCGAGCAGTACTTC	CASSDGVNSREQYF
-	TRBV20-1	TRBD1	TRBJ2-7	TGCAGTGCTAGTCCTCGGGACAGATCCTACGAGCAGTACTTC	CSASPRDRSYEQYF
-	TRBV24-1	-	TRBJ1-1	TGTGCCACCAGTGGAGCGGGGAACACTGAAGCTTTCTTT	CATSGAGNTEAFF
-	TRBV29-1	TRBD1	TRBJ2-7	TGCAGCGTTGTCGGGACAGGGCCCTACGAGCAGTACTTC	CSVVGTGPYEQYF
few	TRBV6-1	TRBD1	TRBJ1-3	TGTGCCAGCAGTGACAGGGGGCGGTCGGGGGGAAACACCATATATTTT	CASSDRGRSGGNTIYF
few	TRBV19	-	TRBJ1-1	TGTGCCAGTAGTAGGGGGGGTCTAGAGGGAACTGAAGCTTTCTTT	CASSRGGLEGTEAFF
-	TRBV28	-	TRBJ1-2	TGTGCCAGCAGTTTATCGGGGTTGGGTAACTATGGCTACACCTTC	CASSLSGLGNYGYTF
once	TRBV7-9	TRBD1	TRBJ1-3	TGTGCCAGCAGCTTACAGGGGGCCAACGGAAACACCATATATTTT	CASSLQGANGNTIYF
-	TRBV10-3	TRBD1	TRBJ1-2	TGTGCCATCAGTGTTGGCCAGGGGGGCTATGGCTACACCTTC	CAISVGQGGYGYTF
-	TRBV27	-	TRBJ1-1	TGTGCCAGCAGTTTTAGAGGGTACACTGAAGCTTTCTTT	CASSFRGYTEAFF
few	TRBV11-2	TRBD1	TRBJ1-2	TGTGCCAGCAGCTCTCTCAGGACAGGGCAGCAGGGTGGGGGCTACACCTTC	CASSSLRTGQQGGGYTF
-	TRBV24-1	-	TRBJ1-2	TGTGCCACCAGTGATTTAGGGGGACCTGGCTACACCTTC	CATSDLGGPGYTF
-	TRBV15	-	TRBJ1-1	TGTGCCACCAGCAGAGATATGGGGGGCACTGAAGCTTTCTTT	CATSRDMGGTEAFF
few	TRBV29-1	TRBD1	TRBJ2-7	TGCAGCGTTGAGGGGACAGGGGGGACTACCTACGAGCAGTACTTC	CSVEGTGGTTYEQYF
-	TRBV28	-	TRBJ1-2	TGTGCCAGCAGTTTTCGGCAGGTCGGTAACTATGGCTACACCTTC	CASSFRQVGNYGYTF
once	TRBV5-1	TRBD1	TRBJ2-5	TGCGCCAGCAGCCCCCGTCCTCAGGGGGCGTTGGAGACCCAGTACTTC	CASSPRPQGALETQYF
once	TRBV27	TRBD2	TRBJ2-5	TGTGCCAGCAGTCCGGGACTAGCCCCCCCAGAGACCCAGTACTTC	CASSPGLAPPETQYF
-	TRBV5-1	TRBD2	TRBJ2-1	TGCGCCAGCAGCTCACTAGCGGGGGGGCCGTCGAACAATGAGCAGTTCTTC	CASSSLAGGPSNNEQFF
-	TRBV29-1	TRBD2	TRBJ2-2	TGCAGCGTTGAAGATCTACGGGGGGTGGTCACCGGGGAGCTGTTTTTT	CSVEDLRGVVTGELFF
-	TRBV15	TRBD1	TRBJ1-1	TGTGCCACCAGCAGAGATGCACAGGGGAGCACTGAAGCTTTCTTT	CATSRDAQGSTEAFF
-	TRBV24-1	TRBD2	TRBJ2-1	TGTGCCACCAGTGATTTACCACTAGCGGGGGGACACAATGAGCAGTTCTTC	CATSDLPLAGGHNEQFF
-	TRBV9	-	TRBJ1-2	TGTGCCAGCAGCGCATCCGGGACTCCCTATGGCTACACCTTC	CASSASGTPYGYTF
-	TRBV3-1/TRBV3-2	TRBD1	TRBJ2-1	TGTGCCAGCAGCCCCAACAGGGGTGGGCAGTTCTTC	CASSPNRGGQFF
once	TRBV4-2	-	TRBJ2-7	TGTGCCAGCAGCCAGGGATGGGAGACCGAGCAGTACTTC	CASSQGWETEQYF
-	TRBV7-9	TRBD1	TRBJ1-2	TGTGCCAGCAGCTTAATTGGACAGGGAGACGGCTACACCTTC	CASSLIGQGDGYTF
-	TRBV10-2	-	TRBJ1-6	TGCGCCAGCAGTGAGGAGATGGGGGCGTTGGGGTCACCCCTCCACTTT	CASSEEMGALGSPLHF
once	TRBV4-2	-	TRBJ1-6	TGTGCCAGCAGCCAAGATCCGGGGTTAGGAAATTCACCCCTCCACTTT	CASSQDPGLGNSPLHF
-	TRBV23-1	TRBD1	TRBJ2-7	TGCGCCAGCAGTCAAAAGGACAGGGGGAAAGTTGGGTCCTACGAGCAGTACTTC	CASSQKDRGKVGSYEQYF
-	TRBV5-8	TRBD1	TRBJ1-1	TGTGCCAGCAGCCCTCGACAGGGGGCGAACACTGAAGCTTTCTTT	CASSPRQGANTEAFF
-	TRBV5-1	-	TRBJ1-1	TGCGCCAGCAGCGGGGGGGCTCCGAACACTGAAGCTTTCTTT	CASSGGAPNTEAFF
-	TRBV12-2	-	TRBJ2-2	TGTGCAAGTCGCCCCGGGACAGGGGAAACCGGGGAGCTGTTTTTT	CASRPGTGETGELFF
-	TRBV2	TRBD1	TRBJ1-2	TGTGCCAGCAGAGACAGGGTAGTCGACTCCTATGGCTACACCTTC	CASRDRVVDSYGYTF
many	TRBV27	TRBD1	TRBJ2-5	TGTGCCAGCAGTCCGTATTCGACAGGGGGAGAGACCCAGTACTTC	CASSPYSTGGETQYF
-	TRBV5-1	-	TRBJ1-6	TGCGCCAGCAGTCGAGAGGGCGCCGATAATTCACCCCTCCACTTT	CASSREGADNSPLHF
-	TRBV19	TRBD1	TRBJ1-6	TGTGCCAGCACGGGACAGGGGGCTGAATCCTATAATTCACCCCTCCACTTT	CASTGQGAESYNSPLHF
-	TRBV5-1	TRBD2	TRBJ2-3	TGCGCCAGCAGCTTGGGGTCTAGCGGGTCCGTGGATACGCAGTATTTT	CASSLGSSGSVDTQYF
once	TRBV7-2	-	TRBJ2-2	TGTGCCAGCAGCTTGGAGGGGGGGCCTTATACCGGGGAGCTGTTTTTT	CASSLEGGPYTGELFF
few	TRBV19	-	TRBJ2-2	TGTGCCAGTAGTAGTTACAGTCGCGACACCGGGGAGCTGTTTTTT	CASSSYSRDTGELFF
-	TRBV24-1	TRBD2	TRBJ2-5	TGTGCCACCAGTGATTCTACCGGGACTAAAGAAGAGACCCAGTACTTC	CATSDSTGTKEETQYF
-	TRBV9	-	TRBJ1-1	TGTGCCAGCAGCGTAGGAATCTCGGGCACTGAAGCTTTCTTT	CASSVGISGTEAFF
-	TRBV29-1	TRBD1	TRBJ2-2	TGCAGCGTAGAGGACAGGGTTGGGGGTTTTGGCGGGGAGCTGTTTTTT	CSVEDRVGGFGGELFF
-	TRBV5-5	-	TRBJ1-1	TGTGCCAGCAGCCGTGGGGGCTTGAACACTGAAGCTTTCTTT	CASSRGGLNTEAFF
few	TRBV6-5	TRBD2	TRBJ2-7	TGTGCCAGCAGTCGTTGGGAGGGAATAGGGCAGCAGTACTTC	CASSRWEGIGQQYF
-	TRBV28	TRBD2	TRBJ2-5	TGTGCCAGCAGTGGGATGCTAGCGGGGGCAGAGACCCAGTACTTC	CASSGMLAGAETQYF
-	TRBV5-1	TRBD1	TRBJ2-3	TGCGCCAGCAGCTTTTCAACAGGGGTGATAGATACGCAGTATTTT	CASSFSTGVIDTQYF
-	TRBV12-1	-	TRBJ1-3	TGTGCCAGCAGCCCCCGTCAGTGGGCAGGGGGCGAAAACACCATATATTTT	CASSPRQWAGGENTIYF